One and the same sample provided the 2 T cell receptor beta chains below, sequenced in a study of blood T cells in healthy people across ages. Through a sample-barcoded 5' primer and a J-beta primer mix, a second PCR was run for roughly 6 to 11 cycles. TCRdb ran MiXCR on the 5' RACE reads and lists one entry per CDR3 protein. The sample contains 700,000 to 800,000 distinct CDR3 sequences, roughly 41% of which appear only once. Sequencing input: blood. The receptor set was obtained from a woman between 55 and 75 years old in good health.

This clonotype was observed a few times. With a much larger clone just one base away, this may be a read error. The rearrangement links TRBV29-1 to TRBJ2-5; 11 bases agree with TRBD2. The CDR3 runs to 12 residues. CDR1 and CDR2 (germline): SQVTM, ANQGSEA. The trim removed 7 bases at V and 11 bases at J, leaving 9 bases unmatched. The CDR3 DNA reads as TGCAGCGGCGGACTAGCGGGTAATGAGCAGTACTTC. It encodes CSGGLAGNEQYF. Full variable domain (outside the CDR3, taken from reference TRBV29-1 and TRBJ2-5): SAVISQKPSRDICQRGTSLTIQCQVDSQVTMMFWYRQQPGQSLTLIATANQGSEATYESGFVIDKFPISRPNLTFSTLTVSNMSPEDSSIYLCSGGLAGNEQYFGPGTRLLVL.

In this sample, this clonotype turned up many times. The J gene is TRBJ2-7, the V gene TRBV9; 7 bases match TRBD2. The CDR3 is made up of 16 amino acids. Germline CDR1 SGDLS, CDR2 YYNGEE. V lost 3 bases to trimming and J lost 1 base; unmatched junction nucleotides: 10. The CDR3 here is CASSGGEGTESYEQYF. The CDR3 DNA reads as TGTGCCAGCAGCGGGGGGGAGGGTACCGAATCCTACGAGCAGTACTTC.